This record concerns one T cell receptor (beta chain) sequence. The target antigen is unknown. This specimen comes from a study of OX40 agonist ivuxolimab in advanced cancers. At the level of the study: Patients were given ivuxolimab, an antibody that agonizes OX40 (CD134). Patients got intravenous ivuxolimab at 0.01 to 10 mg/kg every 2 weeks. Study-wide results and limits: Both CD4+ and CD8+ T cell populations in blood had undergone clonal expansion by week 6 at 0.1 to 3.0 mg/kg.

Sequencing used immunoSEQ multiplex PCR; TCRdb keeps in-frame clones, though not all of them. Here the sample spans 35,000 to 50,000 clones, around 88% being singletons. Germline V CDR1 and CDR2: SGHAT, FQNNGV. V dropped 1 base and J dropped 4 bases, with 15 bases sitting between them. The CDR3 contains 16 residues. The chain carries TRBV11-2 and TRBJ2-3; perhaps TRBD1 as D (6 bases). The receptor comes from an adult with an advanced solid tumor such as melanoma, head and neck, liver or kidney cancer. This specimen consisted of CD4+ or CD8+ T cells sorted from blood, obtained in a trial of the OX40 agonist ivuxolimab. The CDR3 protein is CASSLGTGSSSDTQYF. The CDR3 region has the DNA TGTGCCAGCAGCTTAGGTACAGGGTCTTCCTCAGATACGCAGTATTTT.